The clone carrying this T cell receptor beta chain appeared a few times. The target antigen is unknown. The data originate from a study of T cells after yellow fever vaccination. Study-wide findings and caveats: Among primary-vaccination clones, most reappeared after the booster, at 95% to 96% for CD4 and roughly 88% for CD8. The study found a weaker secondary response that peaked faster, day 5 versus 15.

The CDR3 spans 15 residues. CDR1 is GTSNPN and CDR2 is SVGIG in the germline V gene (reference sequence). Trimming took off 3 bases at V and 8 bases at J, with 19 bases between the two ends. Via MiXCR, TCRdb re-called the 5' RACE reads, giving one row per CDR3 protein. The sample holds about 340,000 distinct CDR3 sequences, 3% to 4.5% seen once. The chain links TRBV30 to TRBJ1-4; D is perhaps TRBD1 (5 bases). This specimen consisted of PBMCs, obtained 5 days after the yellow fever booster vaccination. The clonotype was recovered from a man between 18 and 29 years old who received the YFV17D yellow fever vaccine. The CDR3 coding sequence is TGTGCCTGGAGCAACGGGGTAACGCGGGGGGAAAAACTGTTTTTT. Its protein product is CAWSNGVTRGEKLFF.